The clone carrying this T cell receptor beta chain was detected only a few times. Its antigen is not identified. The data originate from a study of T-cell memory formation after mild COVID-19. Study summary: Each donor largely had its own TCR clusters. Study-wide results and limits: Second-wave clones reaching peak frequency on day 37 lacked confirmed SARS-CoV-2 specificity.

Researchers used 5'RACE with constant-segment primers to make TCR alpha and TCR beta cDNA libraries that carry sample barcodes and UMIs. Each CDR3 protein gets one entry after TCRdb re-called the 5' RACE reads with MiXCR. The data contain approximately 350,000 distinct CDR3 sequences, under 30% of them singletons. Trimming stripped 6 bases from V and 1 base from J, with 16 bases between. The CDR3 has 17 residues. The V gene's germline CDR1 is SNHLY and CDR2 FYNNEI. This chain connects TRBV2 to TRBJ2-6; D is possibly TRBD1 or TRBD2 (6 bases each). Sequencing was performed on PBMCs or a T cell subset sorted from them (not recorded which). The clonotype comes from an adult woman who had mild COVID-19 (a few samples of this study predate the infection). Cell type and time point are not known. The CDR3 reads CASSPTGAGSGANVLTF. The DNA for the CDR3 is TGTGCCAGCAGCCCGACGGGGGCGGGATCTGGGGCCAACGTCCTGACTTTC. Together with reference TRBV2 and TRBJ2-6, the CDR3 gives the full variable domain: EPEVTQTPSHQVTQMGQEVILRCVPISNHLYFYWYRQILGQKVEFLVSFYNNEISEKSEIFDDQFSVERPDGSNFTLKIRSTKLEDSAMYFCASSPTGAGSGANVLTFGAGSRLTVL.